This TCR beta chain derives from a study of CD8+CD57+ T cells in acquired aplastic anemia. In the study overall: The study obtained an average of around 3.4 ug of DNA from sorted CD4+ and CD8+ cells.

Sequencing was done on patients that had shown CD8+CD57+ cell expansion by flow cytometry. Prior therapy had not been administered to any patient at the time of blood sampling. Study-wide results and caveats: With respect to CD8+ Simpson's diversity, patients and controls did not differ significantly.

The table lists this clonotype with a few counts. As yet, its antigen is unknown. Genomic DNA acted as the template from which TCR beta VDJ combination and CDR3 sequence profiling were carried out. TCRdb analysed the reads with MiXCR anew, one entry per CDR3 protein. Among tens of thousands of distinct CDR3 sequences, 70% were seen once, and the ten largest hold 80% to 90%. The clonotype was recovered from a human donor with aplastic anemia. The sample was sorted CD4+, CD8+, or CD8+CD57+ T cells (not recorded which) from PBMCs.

CDR3 residues: CASRTRQGASLHF. In DNA, the CDR3 is TGTGCCAGCAGGACCCGACAGGGGGCTTCCCTCCACTTT. This chain links TRBV7-2 with TRBJ1-6, with TRBD1 matching 10 bases. The CDR3 sequence is 13 residues long. V trimming: 6 bases; J trimming: 14 bases; junction bases outside the gene matches: 7. Germline V CDR1 and CDR2: SGHTA, FQGNSA.